Shown below are 16 T cell receptor beta chains from a single sample sequenced in a study of blood T cell repertoires in COVID-19. TCRdb's table, derived via immunoSEQ multiplex PCR, lists solely in-frame clones and lacks some. The sample gives 200,000 to 250,000 clones, nearly 90% of which show up once; approximately 12% is in the top ten. Sequencing input: peripheral blood. Receptors originate from a woman younger than 35 who had recovered from COVID-19.

The count of this clone is one. This chain uses TRBV18 with TRBJ2-7; 13 bases match TRBD2. This CDR3 has 15 amino acids. Germline lookup yields CDR1 KGHSH and CDR2 LQKENI. The V and J ends lost 3 bases and 6 bases, in that order; junction bases with no gene match: 5. The CDR3 spells CASSPQTSGRSEQYF. The CDR3 DNA reads as TGTGCCAGCTCACCCCAGACTAGCGGGAGGTCCGAGCAGTACTTC.

The chain employs TRBV10-1 and TRBJ2-7, with 11 bases identical to TRBD1. This CDR3 region has 15 residues. CDR1 is WNHNN, CDR2 SYGVQD, per germline (reference sequence). The junction had 5 bases not matched to a gene; V was cut back by 4 bases and J by 3 bases. The CDR3 DNA reads as TGCGCCAGCAGTGCGCCGGGACAGGGGGTCTACGAGCAGTACTTC. Protein sequence: CASSAPGQGVYEQYF.

The V and J genes are TRBV4-3 and TRBJ2-1, with D uncertain. Per germline, CDR1 LGHNA and CDR2 YSLEER. Trimming stripped 0 bases from V and 8 bases from J, with 8 bases between. This CDR3 comprises 13 residues. CDR3 in DNA: TGCGCCAGCAGCCAAGATTTGGTAGATGAGCAGTTCTTC. Protein sequence: CASSQDLVDEQFF.

The genes are TRBV18 and TRBJ2-3; TRBD2 agrees at 10 bases. V dropped 6 bases and J dropped 5; count of bases not matched to a gene: 14. The V gene's germline CDR1 is KGHSH and CDR2 LQKENI. The CDR3 contains 17 residues. In DNA, the CDR3 is TGTGCCAGCTCGCAAAGCGGGAGGGCCCTCTTGGGAGATACGCAGTATTTT. Protein sequence: CASSQSGRALLGDTQYF.

The V gene is TRBV10-1, the J gene TRBJ2-3, with D possibly being TRBD2 (6 bases). V was clipped by 11 bases and J by 0 bases, with 15 bases between them. This CDR3 comprises 14 residues. CDR1 and CDR2 (germline): WNHNN, SYGVQD (reference sequence). CDR3 residues: CAPKDYPSTDTQYF. The CDR3 nucleotides read TGCGCCCCTAAGGACTACCCTAGCACAGATACGCAGTATTTT.

The gene calls are TRBV9 and TRBJ1-2; 7 bases line up with TRBD1. The germline V gene has CDR1 SGDLS and CDR2 YYNGEE. V gave up 3 bases and J gave up 6 bases; unmatched junction bases: 11. CDR3 size: 15 residues. CDR3 bases: TGTGCCAGCAGCGACTCTGACAGGGAAATACATGGCTACACCTTC. This codes for CASSDSDREIHGYTF.

V and J are TRBV9 and TRBJ2-6; 9 nucleotides match TRBD1. The CDR3 contains 15 residues. Looked up from germline, CDR1 is SGDLS and CDR2 is YYNGEE. Trimming at V came to 2 bases and at J to 6 bases, leaving 3 bases not matched to a gene. CDR3 in DNA: TGTGCCAGCAGCGTCAGACAGGGGGAGGCCAACGTCCTGACTTTC. Protein sequence: CASSVRQGEANVLTF.

This chain uses TRBV5-4 with TRBJ2-1, with a tentative D call TRBD2 (6 bases). Per germline, CDR1 SGHNT and CDR2 YYREEE (reference sequence). Between the trimmed V and J ends, which lost 0 bases and 9 bases, there was a span of 16 bases. The CDR3 contains 15 residues. The CDR3 sequence: CASSLGPPGVGEQFF. The CDR3 DNA follows: TGTGCCAGCAGCTTGGGGCCCCCGGGGGTCGGTGAGCAGTTCTTC.

This clone was found a few times. V is TRBV9 and J is TRBJ2-7; 7 nucleotides match TRBD2. V lost 0 bases to trimming and J lost 2 bases; unmatched junction nucleotides: 11. The CDR3 is made up of 17 amino acids. Germline V gene lookup returns CDR1 SGDLS and CDR2 YYNGEE. CDR3 sequence (DNA): TGTGCCAGCAGCGTAGAGGGTGGGGGGGTCCCCACCTACGAGCAGTACTTC. Amino acid sequence: CASSVEGGGVPTYEQYF.

The rearrangement links TRBV9 to TRBJ2-7; 8 positions agree with TRBD2. The V gene end was trimmed by 3 bases and the J gene end by 0 bases; junction bases not matched to a gene: 8. This CDR3 is built from 16 residues. Germline CDR1 reads SGDLS; CDR2 reads YYNGEE. The CDR3, as DNA: TGTGCCAGCAGCGACGGGACGACTAGCGCCTCCTACGAGCAGTACTTC. Translated, it gives CASSDGTTSASYEQYF.

This clone has just one count. This chain links TRBV27 with TRBJ2-5; perhaps TRBD1 as D (5 bases). V shed 6 bases and J shed 5 bases, with 19 bases lying between them. CDR1 and CDR2 (germline): MNHEY, SMNVEV (reference sequence). There are 15 residues in the CDR3. The CDR3 reads CASSLTYRISETQYF. CDR3 bases: TGTGCCAGCAGCCTAACATACAGGATCTCGGAGACCCAGTACTTC.

The CDR3 DNA is TGTGCCAGCAGCCGCCTTGGACTCTCCGAGCAGTACTTC. It translates to CASSRLGLSEQYF. V and J are TRBV6-5 and TRBJ2-7; D is possibly TRBD2 (5 bases). The germline V gene has CDR1 MNHEY and CDR2 SVGAGI. This CDR3 spans 13 amino acids. V lost 6 bases to trimming and J lost 6 bases, with 15 bases between them.

This chain joins TRBV4-2 and TRBJ2-2, with D possibly TRBD1 on 6 matching bases. Per the germline V gene, CDR1 is LGHNA and CDR2 is YNFKEQ. Trimming cost V 2 bases and J 1 base, with 8 bases left between them. The CDR3 is made up of 15 amino acids. The CDR3 DNA reads TGTGCCAGCAGCCAACCGGGACAGAACACCGGGGAGCTGTTTTTT. Translation gives CASSQPGQNTGELFF.

The V call is TRBV5-1, the J call TRBJ1-2; D might be TRBD1 (6 bases). Germline CDR1 reads SGHRS; CDR2 reads YFSETQ. There are 15 residues in the CDR3. Trimming removed 1 base from V and 2 bases from J, with 12 bases in between. The CDR3, as DNA: TGCGCCAGCAGCTTGTTGGCCAGGGGCAACTATGGCTACACCTTC. This gives the protein CASSLLARGNYGYTF.

The chain recombines TRBV2 with TRBJ1-1, with TRBD1 as a possible D gene (6 bases). The germline gives CDR1 SNHLY, CDR2 FYNNEI. Trimming took off 7 bases at V and 0 bases at J, with 12 bases between the two ends. The CDR3 contains 14 residues. The CDR3 loop is CASTTDSLNTEAFF. Here the CDR3 DNA reads TGTGCCAGCACCACGGACAGTTTGAACACTGAAGCTTTCTTT.

The CDR3, as DNA: TGTGCCAGCACCTTGGGGGGGAATGAAAAACTGTTTTTT. It yields the protein CASTLGGNEKLFF. The chain recombines TRBV25-1 with TRBJ1-4, with a tentative D call TRBD1 (5 bases). Germline CDR1 MGHDK, CDR2 SYGVNS. The CDR3 is 13 residues long. Trimming took off 7 bases at V and 5 bases at J, with 11 bases between the two ends. Based on the CDR3 plus reference TRBV25-1 and TRBJ1-4, the full variable domain is EADIYQTPRYLVIGTGKKITLECSQTMGHDKMYWYQQDPGMELHLIHYSYGVNSTEKGDLSSESTVSRIRTEHFPLTLESARPSHTSQYLCASTLGGNEKLFFGSGTQLSVL.